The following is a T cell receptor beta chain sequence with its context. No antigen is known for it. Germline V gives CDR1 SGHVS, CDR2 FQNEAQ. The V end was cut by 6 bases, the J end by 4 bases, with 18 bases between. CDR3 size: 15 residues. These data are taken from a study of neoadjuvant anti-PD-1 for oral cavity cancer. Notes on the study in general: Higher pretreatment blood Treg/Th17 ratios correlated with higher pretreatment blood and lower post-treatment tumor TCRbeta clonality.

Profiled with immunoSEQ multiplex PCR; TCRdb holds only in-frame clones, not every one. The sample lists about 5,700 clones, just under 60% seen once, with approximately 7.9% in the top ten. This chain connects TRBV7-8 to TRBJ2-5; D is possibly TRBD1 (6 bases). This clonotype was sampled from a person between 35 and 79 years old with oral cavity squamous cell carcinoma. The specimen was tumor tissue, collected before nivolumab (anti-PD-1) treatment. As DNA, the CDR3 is TGTGCCAGCAGATTCACAGGGATGGGGGCAGAGACCCAGTACTTC. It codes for CASRFTGMGAETQYF. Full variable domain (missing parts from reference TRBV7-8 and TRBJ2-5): GAGVSQSPRYKVAKRGQDVALRCDPISGHVSLFWYQQALGQGPEFLTYFQNEAQLDKSGLPSDRFFAERPEGSVSTLKIQRTQQEDSAVYLCASRFTGMGAETQYFGPGTRLLVL.